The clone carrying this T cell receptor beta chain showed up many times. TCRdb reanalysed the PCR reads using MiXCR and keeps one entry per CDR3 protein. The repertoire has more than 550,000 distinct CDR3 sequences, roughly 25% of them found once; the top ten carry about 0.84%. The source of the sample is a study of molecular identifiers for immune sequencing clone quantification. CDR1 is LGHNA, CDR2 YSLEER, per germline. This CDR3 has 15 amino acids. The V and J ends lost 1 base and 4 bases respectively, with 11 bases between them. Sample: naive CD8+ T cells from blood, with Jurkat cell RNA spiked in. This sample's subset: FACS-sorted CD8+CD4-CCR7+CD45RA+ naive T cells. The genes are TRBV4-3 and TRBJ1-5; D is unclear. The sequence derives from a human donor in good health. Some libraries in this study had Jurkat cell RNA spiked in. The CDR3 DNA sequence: TGCGCCAGCAGCCAAGTTTGGGGAAGAAATCAGCCCCAGCATTTT. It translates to CASSQVWGRNQPQHF.